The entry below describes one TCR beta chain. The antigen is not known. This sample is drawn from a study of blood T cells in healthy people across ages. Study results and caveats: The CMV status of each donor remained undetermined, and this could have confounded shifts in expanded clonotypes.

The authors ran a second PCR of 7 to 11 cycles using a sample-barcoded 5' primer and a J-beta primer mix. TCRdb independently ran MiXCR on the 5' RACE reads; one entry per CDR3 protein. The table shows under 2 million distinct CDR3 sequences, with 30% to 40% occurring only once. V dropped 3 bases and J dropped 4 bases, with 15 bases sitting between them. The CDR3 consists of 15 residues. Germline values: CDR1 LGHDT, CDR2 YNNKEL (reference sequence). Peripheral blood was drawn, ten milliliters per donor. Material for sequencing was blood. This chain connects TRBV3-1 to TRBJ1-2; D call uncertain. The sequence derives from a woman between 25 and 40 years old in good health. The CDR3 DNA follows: TGTGCCAGCAGCCATCATAGTGGGGTCGGCTATGGCTACACCTTC. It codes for CASSHHSGVGYGYTF. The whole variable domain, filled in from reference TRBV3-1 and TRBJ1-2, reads DTAVSQTPKYLVTQMGNDKSIKCEQNLGHDTMYWYKQDSKKFLKIMFSYNNKELIINETVPNRFSPKSPDKAHLNLHINSLELGDSAVYFCASSHHSGVGYGYTFGSGTRLTVV.